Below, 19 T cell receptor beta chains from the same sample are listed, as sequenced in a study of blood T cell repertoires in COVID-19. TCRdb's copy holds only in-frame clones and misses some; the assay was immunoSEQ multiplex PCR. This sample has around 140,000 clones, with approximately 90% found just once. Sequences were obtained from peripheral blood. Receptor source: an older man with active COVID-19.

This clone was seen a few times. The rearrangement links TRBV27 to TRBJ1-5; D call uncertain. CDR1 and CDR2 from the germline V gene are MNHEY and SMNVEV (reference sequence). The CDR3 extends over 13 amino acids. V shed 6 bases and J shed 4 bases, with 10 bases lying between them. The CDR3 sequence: CASSRRDNQPQHF. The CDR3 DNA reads TGTGCCAGCAGCCGGAGGGATAATCAGCCCCAGCATTTT.

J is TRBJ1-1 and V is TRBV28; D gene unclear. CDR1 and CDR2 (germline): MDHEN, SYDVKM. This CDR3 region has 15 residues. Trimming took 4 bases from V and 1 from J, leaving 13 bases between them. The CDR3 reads CASSSNEGRNTEAFF. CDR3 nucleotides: TGTGCCAGCAGTTCGAATGAAGGGAGGAACACTGAAGCTTTCTTT.

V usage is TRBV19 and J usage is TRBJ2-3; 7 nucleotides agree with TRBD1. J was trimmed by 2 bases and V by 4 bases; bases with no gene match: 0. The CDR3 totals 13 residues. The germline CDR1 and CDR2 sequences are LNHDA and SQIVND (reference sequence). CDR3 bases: TGTGCCAGTAGTAAGGGGGCCACAGATACGCAGTATTTT. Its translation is CASSKGATDTQYF.

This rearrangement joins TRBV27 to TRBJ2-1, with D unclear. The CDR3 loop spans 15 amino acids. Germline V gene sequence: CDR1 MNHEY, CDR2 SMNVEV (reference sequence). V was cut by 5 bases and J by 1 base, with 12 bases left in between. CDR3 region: CASSARQLSYNEQFF. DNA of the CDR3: TGTGCCAGCAGTGCCCGACAACTTTCCTACAATGAGCAGTTCTTC.

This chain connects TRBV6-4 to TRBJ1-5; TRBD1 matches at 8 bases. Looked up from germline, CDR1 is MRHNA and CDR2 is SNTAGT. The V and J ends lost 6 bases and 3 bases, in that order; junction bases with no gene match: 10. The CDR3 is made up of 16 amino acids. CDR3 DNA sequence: TGTGCCAGCAGGAAAAGACAGGGGCTTTCCAATCAGCCCCAGCATTTT. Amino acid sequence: CASRKRQGLSNQPQHF.

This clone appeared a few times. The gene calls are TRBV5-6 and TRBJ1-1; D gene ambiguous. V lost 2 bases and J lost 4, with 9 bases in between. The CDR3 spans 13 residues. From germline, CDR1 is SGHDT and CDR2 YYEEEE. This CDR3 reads CASSFQEVTEAFF. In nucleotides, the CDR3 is TGTGCCAGCAGCTTTCAGGAGGTCACTGAAGCTTTCTTT.

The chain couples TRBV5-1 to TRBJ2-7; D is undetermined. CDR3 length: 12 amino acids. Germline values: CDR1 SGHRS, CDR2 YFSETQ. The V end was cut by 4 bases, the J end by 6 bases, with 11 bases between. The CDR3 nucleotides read TGCGCCAGCAGCCCCCAAGGCGGCGAGCAGTACTTC. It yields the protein CASSPQGGEQYF.

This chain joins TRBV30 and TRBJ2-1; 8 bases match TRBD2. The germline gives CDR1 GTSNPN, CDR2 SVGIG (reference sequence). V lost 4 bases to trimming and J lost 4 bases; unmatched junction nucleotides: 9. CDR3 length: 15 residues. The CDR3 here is CAWTLAATNYNEQFF. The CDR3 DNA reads TGTGCCTGGACACTAGCGGCGACCAATTACAATGAGCAGTTCTTC.

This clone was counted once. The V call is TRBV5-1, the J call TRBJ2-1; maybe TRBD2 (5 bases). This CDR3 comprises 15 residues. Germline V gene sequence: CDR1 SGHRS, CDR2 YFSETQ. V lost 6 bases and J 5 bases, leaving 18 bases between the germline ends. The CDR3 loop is CASIHTLGGDNEQFF. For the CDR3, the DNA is TGCGCCAGCATTCATACATTAGGAGGAGACAATGAGCAGTTCTTC.

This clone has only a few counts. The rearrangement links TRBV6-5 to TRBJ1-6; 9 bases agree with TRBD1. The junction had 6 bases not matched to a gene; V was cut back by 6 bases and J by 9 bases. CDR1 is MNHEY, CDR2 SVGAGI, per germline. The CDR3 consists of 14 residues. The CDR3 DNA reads TGTGCCAGCAGACGACAGGGGGAAGTTTCACCCCTCCACTTT. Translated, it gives CASRRQGEVSPLHF.

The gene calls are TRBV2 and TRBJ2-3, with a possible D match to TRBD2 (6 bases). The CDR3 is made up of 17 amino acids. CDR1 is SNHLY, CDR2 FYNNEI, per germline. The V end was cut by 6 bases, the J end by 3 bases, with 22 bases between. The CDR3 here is CASSGTVTSSQTDTQYF. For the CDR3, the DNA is TGTGCCAGCAGCGGGACGGTAACTAGCTCCCAAACAGATACGCAGTATTTT.

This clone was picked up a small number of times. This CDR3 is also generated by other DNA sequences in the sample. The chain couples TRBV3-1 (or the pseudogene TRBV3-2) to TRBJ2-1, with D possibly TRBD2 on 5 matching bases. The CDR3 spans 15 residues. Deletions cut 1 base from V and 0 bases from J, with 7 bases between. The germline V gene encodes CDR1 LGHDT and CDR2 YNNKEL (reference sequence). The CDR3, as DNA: TGTGCCAGCAGCCAAGGCGCGGGCTCCTACAATGAGCAGTTCTTC. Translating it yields CASSQGAGSYNEQFF.

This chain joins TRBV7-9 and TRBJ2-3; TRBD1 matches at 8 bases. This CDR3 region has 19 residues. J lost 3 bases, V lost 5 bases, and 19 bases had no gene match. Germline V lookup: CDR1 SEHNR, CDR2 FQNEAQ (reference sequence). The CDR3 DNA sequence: TGTGCCAGCAGCACGAGTGGGACGTGGACAGGGCAAAGGACAGATACGCAGTATTTT. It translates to CASSTSGTWTGQRTDTQYF.

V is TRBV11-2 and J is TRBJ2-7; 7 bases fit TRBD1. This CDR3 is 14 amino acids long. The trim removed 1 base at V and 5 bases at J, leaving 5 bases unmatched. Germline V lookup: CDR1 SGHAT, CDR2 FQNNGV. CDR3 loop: CASSLGQGLDEQYF. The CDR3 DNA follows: TGTGCCAGCAGCTTAGGACAGGGCCTGGACGAGCAGTACTTC.

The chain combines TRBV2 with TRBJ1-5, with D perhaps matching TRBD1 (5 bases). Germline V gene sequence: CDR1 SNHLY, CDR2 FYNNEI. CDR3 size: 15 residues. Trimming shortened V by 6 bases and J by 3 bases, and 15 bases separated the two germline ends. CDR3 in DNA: TGTGCCAGCAGACCCGACAGAAATACCAATCAGCCCCAGCATTTT. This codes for CASRPDRNTNQPQHF.

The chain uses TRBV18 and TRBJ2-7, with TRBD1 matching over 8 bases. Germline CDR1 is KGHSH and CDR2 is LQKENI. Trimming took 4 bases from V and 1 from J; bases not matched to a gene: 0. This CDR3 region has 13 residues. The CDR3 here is CASSRDRSYEQYF. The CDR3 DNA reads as TGTGCCAGCTCACGGGACAGGTCCTACGAGCAGTACTTC.

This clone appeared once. The CDR3 sequence is CASSPGFDEQYF. In nucleotides, the CDR3 is TGTGCCAGCAGTCCAGGGTTCGACGAGCAGTACTTC. J is TRBJ2-7 and V is TRBV12-3 or TRBV12-4, with D possibly TRBD1 on 5 matching bases. Between the trimmed V and J ends, which lost 5 bases and 5 bases, there was a span of 10 bases. CDR3 length equals 12 residues.

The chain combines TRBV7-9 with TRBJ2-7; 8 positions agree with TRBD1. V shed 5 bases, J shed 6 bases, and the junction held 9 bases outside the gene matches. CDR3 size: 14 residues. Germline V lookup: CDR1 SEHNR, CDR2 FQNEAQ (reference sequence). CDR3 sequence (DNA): TGTGCCAGCAGCAAGACAGGGGCTGAGGCCGAGCAGTACTTC. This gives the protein CASSKTGAEAEQYF. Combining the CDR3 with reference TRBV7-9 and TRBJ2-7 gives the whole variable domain DTGVSQNPRHKITKRGQNVTFRCDPISEHNRLYWYRQTLGQGPEFLTYFQNEAQLEKSRLLSDRFSAERPKGSFSTLEIQRTEQGDSAMYLCASSKTGAEAEQYFGPGTRLTVT.

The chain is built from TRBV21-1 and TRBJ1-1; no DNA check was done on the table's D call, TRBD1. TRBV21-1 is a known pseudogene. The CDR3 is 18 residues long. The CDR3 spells CASSKRNSQGELNTEAFF. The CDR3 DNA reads TGTGCCAGCAGCAAAAGGAATAGTCAGGGGGAATTGAACACTGAAGCTTTCTTT.